The rows below give T cell receptor beta chains drawn from one sample of a study of T cell responses to AZD1222 COVID-19 vaccine. Here immunoSEQ multiplex PCR was the method, and the copy in TCRdb shows in-frame clones only, minus some. The sample gives fewer than 150,000 clones, almost 90% of which show up once; 1.5% to 2% is in the top ten. Sequencing was performed on peripheral blood, taken 28 days after the second AZD1222 dose. The receptors derive from an adult who received the AZD1222 COVID-19 vaccine. CDR3s include the opening cysteine and the closing phenylalanine or tryptophan. D genes are given only for firm matches. Expanded clones are given a class, and other clones once, few, many or no size at all.

D gene	CDR3 length	V gene	clone size	J gene	CDR3 DNA	CDR3 protein
.	11	TRBV6-5	.	TRBJ2-7	TGTGCCAGCAGGGGGGCCTACGAGCAGTACTTC	CASRGAYEQYF
TRBD1	15	TRBV24-1	.	TRBJ2-3	TGTGCCACCAGTGAGCGGACAGGGAGGCCAGATACGCAGTATTTT	CATSERTGRPDTQYF
.	16	TRBV15	.	TRBJ2-5	TGTGCCACCAGCAGAGACCCACAGGGTTTTGGAGAGACCCAGTACTTC	CATSRDPQGFGETQYF
.	14	TRBV5-5	.	TRBJ2-5	TGTGCCAGCAGCTTGGGGCAACTCAAAGAGACCCAGTACTTC	CASSLGQLKETQYF
.	13	TRBV2	once	TRBJ1-1	TGTGCCAGCAGTGGACAGATGAACACTGAAGCTTTCTTT	CASSGQMNTEAFF
.	16	TRBV7-4	.	TRBJ2-1	TGTGCCAGCAATCTAGGGGGGCTCATTGGGTACAATGAGCAGTTCTTC	CASNLGGLIGYNEQFF
.	12	TRBV5-1	.	TRBJ1-1	TGCGCCAGCAGATTGGGGAACACTGAAGCTTTCTTT	CASRLGNTEAFF
TRBD1	15	TRBV7-2	.	TRBJ1-4	TGTGCCAGCAGCTTGGACAGGGGTGGAGATGAAAAACTGTTTTTT	CASSLDRGGDEKLFF
.	11	TRBV30	.	TRBJ1-1	TGTGCCTTTCACTTGGTTATTGAAGCTTTCTTT	CAFHLVIEAFF
TRBD1	15	TRBV23-1	.	TRBJ1-4	TGCGCCAGCAGTCCCATAAGCTACAGGGGTGAAAAACTGTTTTTT	CASSPISYRGEKLFF
.	14	TRBV7-2	.	TRBJ1-2	TGTGCCAGCAGCTCCCCGGCGACAGGCTATGGCTACACCTTC	CASSSPATGYGYTF
TRBD1	14	TRBV2	.	TRBJ2-5	TGTGCCAGCAGTGGACAGGGGCCCCCAGAGACCCAGTACTTC	CASSGQGPPETQYF
.	15	TRBV7-9	.	TRBJ1-5	TGTGCCAGCAGCCCAGAGGTGGGGGGCGACACGCCCCAGCATTTT	CASSPEVGGDTPQHF
.	13	TRBV10-3	.	TRBJ1-1	TGTGCCAGCATCGGAGAGGGGAACACTGAAGCTTTCTTT	CASIGEGNTEAFF
.	12	TRBV7-9	.	TRBJ1-5	TGTGCCAGCAGCTTAGTCGGGGCCGCCCAGCATTTT	CASSLVGAAQHF
.	13	TRBV5-1	.	TRBJ2-1	TGCGCCAGCAGCTTGCAAGCCCGGAATGAGCAGTTCTTC	CASSLQARNEQFF